The rows below give T cell receptor beta chains drawn from one sample of a study of Ad26.COV2.S vaccination and SARS-CoV-2 variants. Data came from immunoSEQ multiplex PCR; TCRdb stores just in-frame clones and leaves some out. The sample lists under 550,000 clones, approximately 90% occurring once. Source: peripheral blood, taken in a trial of Ad26.COV2.S vaccine versus placebo. The receptors stem from a person between 18 and 65 years old who received the Ad26.COV2.S COVID-19 vaccine or a placebo. Both conserved end residues are part of each CDR3. The D gene is left open where the match is weak. Clone size is shown for a subset of rows, as once, few, many or a class of expanded clone.

J: TRBJ2-1
D: .
V: TRBV7-6
size: .
CDR3: CASSFRERLSSYNEQFF
DNA: TGTGCCAGCAGCTTTAGAGAGAGGCTAAGCTCCTACAATGAGCAGTTCTTC

J: TRBJ1-5
D: TRBD1
V: TRBV7-9
size: .
CDR3: CASSSDRGGYQPQHF
DNA: TGTGCCAGCAGCTCTGACAGGGGAGGATATCAGCCCCAGCATTTT

J: TRBJ2-7
D: TRBD1
V: TRBV10-2
size: .
CDR3: CASRGQYYEQYF
DNA: TGCGCCAGCAGGGGACAGTACTACGAGCAGTACTTC

J: TRBJ2-5
D: .
V: TRBV25-1
size: .
CDR3: CALTWTDQESQYF
DNA: TGTGCTTTAACTTGGACAGACCAAGAGTCCCAGTACTTC

J: TRBJ2-7
D: .
V: TRBV6-5
size: .
CDR3: CASSPGLSYEQYF
DNA: TGTGCCAGCAGCCCCGGACTCTCCTACGAGCAGTACTTC

J: TRBJ2-7
D: .
V: TRBV24-1
size: .
CDR3: CATRFRLRGGEQYF
DNA: TGTGCCACCCGTTTTCGACTTAGGGGGGGGGAGCAGTACTTC

J: TRBJ2-2
D: .
V: TRBV9
size: .
CDR3: CASSVGAAGGAGELFF
DNA: TGTGCCAGCAGCGTAGGCGCCGCAGGGGGGGCCGGGGAGCTGTTTTTT

J: TRBJ1-4
D: .
V: TRBV7-6
size: .
CDR3: CASSLGGGASNEKLFF
DNA: TGTGCCAGCAGCTTAGGTGGGGGGGCATCTAATGAAAAACTGTTTTTT

J: TRBJ2-7
D: .
V: TRBV5-5
size: .
CDR3: CASSFGYYEQYF
DNA: TGTGCCAGCAGCTTTGGGTATTACGAGCAGTACTTC

J: TRBJ2-6
D: TRBD1
V: TRBV7-3
size: .
CDR3: CASSSPWGQGRSGANVLTF
DNA: TGTGCCAGCAGCTCCCCTTGGGGACAGGGCAGGTCTGGGGCCAACGTCCTGACTTTC

J: TRBJ2-5
D: .
V: TRBV27
size: .
CDR3: CASSLGSEETQYF
DNA: TGTGCCAGCAGTTTAGGGAGTGAGGAGACCCAGTACTTC

J: TRBJ2-2
D: TRBD2
V: TRBV11-2
size: .
CDR3: CASSLSGGRPAGELFF
DNA: TGTGCCAGCAGCTTATCAGGCGGGAGGCCGGCCGGGGAGCTGTTTTTT

J: TRBJ2-7
D: .
V: TRBV6-1
size: few
CDR3: CASSGPQGTPGGLEQYF
DNA: TGTGCCAGCAGTGGGCCCCAAGGGACACCGGGAGGACTCGAGCAGTACTTC

J: TRBJ1-1
D: .
V: TRBV28
size: once
CDR3: CASSQGGGRDTEAFF
DNA: TGTGCCAGCAGTCAAGGGGGGGGTCGGGACACTGAAGCTTTCTTT

J: TRBJ2-7
D: TRBD1
V: TRBV28
size: .
CDR3: CASSRRRGLSYEQYF
DNA: TGTGCCAGCAGCCGACGCAGGGGGTTATCCTACGAGCAGTACTTC

J: TRBJ2-2
D: .
V: TRBV4-3
size: .
CDR3: CASSQGQNLVGELFF
DNA: TGCGCCAGCAGCCAAGGGCAGAACCTTGTAGGGGAGCTGTTTTTT

J: TRBJ2-2
D: .
V: TRBV10-3
size: .
CDR3: CAIKYSGGTGELFF
DNA: TGTGCCATCAAATATTCAGGCGGCACCGGGGAGCTGTTTTTT

J: TRBJ2-5
D: .
V: TRBV11-2
size: .
CDR3: CASSFSRDGETQYF
DNA: TGTGCCAGCAGCTTTTCCCGGGACGGGGAGACCCAGTACTTC

J: TRBJ2-1
D: .
V: TRBV24-1
size: once
CDR3: CATSDSRAGQIHNEQFF
DNA: TGTGCCACCAGTGATTCGCGGGCAGGCCAGATACACAATGAGCAGTTCTTC

J: TRBJ2-2
D: .
V: TRBV28
size: .
CDR3: CASTQPPPGELFF
DNA: TGTGCCAGCACCCAACCCCCCCCCGGGGAGCTGTTTTTT

J: TRBJ1-2
D: TRBD1
V: TRBV7-6
size: once
CDR3: CASSLTGGLTNYGYTF
DNA: TGTGCCAGCAGCTTAACAGGGGGCTTGACTAACTATGGCTACACCTTC

J: TRBJ2-7
D: .
V: TRBV6-5
size: .
CDR3: CASSSGLEQYF
DNA: TGTGCCAGCAGTTCGGGCTTAGAGCAGTACTTC

J: TRBJ1-5
D: TRBD1
V: TRBV4-3
size: .
CDR3: CASSVRTGPHQPQHF
DNA: TGCGCCAGCAGCGTGAGGACAGGTCCTCATCAGCCCCAGCATTTT

J: TRBJ2-3
D: TRBD1
V: TRBV4-2
size: .
CDR3: CASSQGGDRGTDTQYF
DNA: TGTGCCAGCAGCCAAGGTGGGGACAGGGGCACAGATACGCAGTATTTT

J: TRBJ1-1
D: .
V: TRBV5-1
size: .
CDR3: CASSFRGKGTEAFF
DNA: TGCGCCAGCAGCTTCCGGGGAAAAGGCACTGAAGCTTTCTTT

J: TRBJ1-6
D: TRBD1
V: TRBV6-4
size: .
CDR3: CASSRTGGDSPLHF
DNA: TGTGCCAGCAGTCGGACAGGGGGCGATTCACCCCTCCACTTT

J: TRBJ2-7
D: .
V: TRBV4-1
size: once
CDR3: CASSRPGQYYYEQYF
DNA: TGCGCCAGCAGCCGCCCCGGACAGTACTACTACGAGCAGTACTTC

J: TRBJ2-3
D: .
V: TRBV12-2
size: .
CDR3: CASRLRRGGEDTQYF
DNA: TGTGCAAGTCGCTTAAGGCGGGGGGGCGAGGATACGCAGTATTTT

J: TRBJ1-1
D: .
V: TRBV10-3
size: .
CDR3: CAISESGAAFF
DNA: TGTGCCATCAGTGAGTCAGGGGCCGCTTTCTTT

J: TRBJ2-5
D: .
V: TRBV7-9
size: .
CDR3: CASSLWGGETQYF
DNA: TGTGCCAGCAGCTTATGGGGTGGAGAGACCCAGTACTTC

J: TRBJ2-7
D: TRBD2
V: TRBV7-2
size: .
CDR3: CASSLGRVGGEQYF
DNA: TGTGCCAGCAGCTTAGGTCGGGTGGGAGGGGAGCAGTACTTC

J: TRBJ1-4
D: .
V: TRBV19
size: .
CDR3: CASSIQRSPPEKLFF
DNA: TGTGCCAGTAGTATTCAGCGATCCCCTCCCGAAAAACTGTTTTTT

J: TRBJ1-5
D: .
V: TRBV7-9
size: few
CDR3: CASSLYGDGNQPQHF
DNA: TGTGCCAGCAGCTTATATGGGGATGGCAATCAGCCCCAGCATTTT

J: TRBJ1-6
D: TRBD1
V: TRBV30
size: .
CDR3: CAWSRGQGKEPLHF
DNA: TGTGCCTGGAGTAGGGGACAGGGGAAAGAACCCCTCCACTTT

J: TRBJ2-7
D: .
V: TRBV7-2
size: once
CDR3: CASSRYQEQYF
DNA: TGTGCCAGCAGCCGCTACCAAGAGCAGTACTTC

J: TRBJ2-7
D: .
V: TRBV7-2
size: .
CDR3: CASSFTAGSYEQYF
DNA: TGTGCCAGCAGCTTTACGGCGGGTTCCTACGAGCAGTACTTC

J: TRBJ2-3
D: TRBD2
V: TRBV7-9
size: .
CDR3: CASSSPWGSGVDTQYF
DNA: TGTGCCAGCAGCTCTCCCTGGGGTAGCGGGGTCGATACGCAGTATTTT

J: TRBJ2-2
D: .
V: TRBV7-3
size: few
CDR3: CASSLMVNTGELFF
DNA: TGTGCCAGCAGCTTAATGGTGAACACCGGGGAGCTGTTTTTT

J: TRBJ1-2
D: TRBD1
V: TRBV6-5
size: .
CDR3: CASSHRTGGNYGYTF
DNA: TGTGCCAGCAGCCACAGGACAGGGGGAAACTATGGCTACACCTTC

J: TRBJ2-1
D: .
V: TRBV7-3
size: .
CDR3: CASSAWEGLTRGSYSSYNEQFF
DNA: TGTGCCAGCAGCGCCTGGGAAGGTCTTACAAGGGGGTCTTATAGCTCCTACAATGAGCAGTTCTTC

J: TRBJ1-1
D: .
V: TRBV6-1
size: .
CDR3: CASSEVLNTEAFF
DNA: TGTGCCAGCAGTGAAGTTCTGAACACTGAAGCTTTCTTT

J: TRBJ2-1
D: .
V: TRBV5-1
size: .
CDR3: CASQAEQGSYNEQFF
DNA: TGCGCCAGTCAGGCTGAGCAGGGCTCCTACAATGAGCAGTTCTTC

J: TRBJ1-2
D: .
V: TRBV5-1
size: .
CDR3: CASSREGGLGYGYTF
DNA: TGCGCCAGCAGCCGCGAGGGGGGGCTCGGCTATGGCTACACCTTC